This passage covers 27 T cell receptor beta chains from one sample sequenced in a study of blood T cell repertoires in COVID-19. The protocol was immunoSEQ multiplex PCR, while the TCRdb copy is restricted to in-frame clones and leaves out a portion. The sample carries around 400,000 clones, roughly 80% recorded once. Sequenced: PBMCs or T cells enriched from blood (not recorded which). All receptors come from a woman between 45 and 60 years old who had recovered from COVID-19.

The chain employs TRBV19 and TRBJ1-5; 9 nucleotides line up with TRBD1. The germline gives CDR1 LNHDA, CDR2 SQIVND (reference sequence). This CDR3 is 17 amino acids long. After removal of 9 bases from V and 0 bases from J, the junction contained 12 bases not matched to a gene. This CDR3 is CASTARDRAYSNQPQHF. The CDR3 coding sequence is TGTGCCAGCACTGCCCGGGACAGGGCGTATAGCAATCAGCCCCAGCATTTT. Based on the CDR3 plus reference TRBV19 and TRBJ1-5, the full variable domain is DGGITQSPKYLFRKEGQNVTLSCEQNLNHDAMYWYRQDPGQGLRLIYYSQIVNDFQKGDIAEGYSVSREKKESFPLTVTSAQKNPTAFYLCASTARDRAYSNQPQHFGDGTRLSIL.

CDR3 DNA: TGTGCCAGCAGTACGAGCACCGGGGAGCTGTTTTTT. Translated: CASSTSTGELFF. The genes are TRBV6-5 and TRBJ2-2; D call uncertain. The germline V gene has CDR1 MNHEY and CDR2 SVGAGI. V lost 5 bases and J lost 4, with 5 bases in between. This CDR3 spans 12 amino acids.

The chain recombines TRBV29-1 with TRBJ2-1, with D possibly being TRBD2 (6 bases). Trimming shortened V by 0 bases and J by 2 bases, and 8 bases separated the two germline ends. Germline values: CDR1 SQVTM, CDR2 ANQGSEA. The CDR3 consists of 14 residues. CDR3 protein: CSVEERGTYNEQFF. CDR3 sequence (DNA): TGCAGCGTTGAAGAGCGGGGAACCTACAATGAGCAGTTCTTC.

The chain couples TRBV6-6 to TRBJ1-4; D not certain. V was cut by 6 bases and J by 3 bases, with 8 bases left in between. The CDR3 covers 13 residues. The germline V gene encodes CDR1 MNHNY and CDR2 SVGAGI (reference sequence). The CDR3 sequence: CASRKGANEKLFF. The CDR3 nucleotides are TGTGCCAGCAGAAAGGGAGCTAATGAAAAACTGTTTTTT.

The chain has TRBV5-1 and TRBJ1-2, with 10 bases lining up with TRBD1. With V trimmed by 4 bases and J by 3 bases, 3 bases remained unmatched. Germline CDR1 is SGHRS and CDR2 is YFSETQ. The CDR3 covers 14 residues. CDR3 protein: CASSPGTGDYGYTF. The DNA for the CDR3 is TGCGCCAGCAGCCCCGGGACAGGGGACTATGGCTACACCTTC. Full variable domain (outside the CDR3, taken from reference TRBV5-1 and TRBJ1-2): KAGVTQTPRYLIKTRGQQVTLSCSPISGHRSVSWYQQTPGQGLQFLFEYFSETQRNKGNFPGRFSGRQFSNSRSEMNVSTLELGDSALYLCASSPGTGDYGYTFGSGTRLTVV.

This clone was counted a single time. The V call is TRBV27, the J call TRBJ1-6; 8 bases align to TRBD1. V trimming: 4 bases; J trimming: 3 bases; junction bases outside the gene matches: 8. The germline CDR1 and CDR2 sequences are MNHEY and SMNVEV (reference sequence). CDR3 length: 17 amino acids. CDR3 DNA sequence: TGTGCCAGCAGTTACCCTAGGACAGGGAACTATAATTCACCCCTCCACTTT. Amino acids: CASSYPRTGNYNSPLHF.

CDR3 sequence (DNA): TGTGCCAGTAACACAGGGGTCGGCGCTTCACCCCTCCACTTT. Its protein product is CASNTGVGASPLHF. The chain has TRBV19 and TRBJ1-6; 7 positions agree with TRBD1. The ends lost 7 bases at V and 9 bases at J; junction bases unmatched: 9. Germline V gives CDR1 LNHDA, CDR2 SQIVND (reference sequence). This CDR3 comprises 14 residues.

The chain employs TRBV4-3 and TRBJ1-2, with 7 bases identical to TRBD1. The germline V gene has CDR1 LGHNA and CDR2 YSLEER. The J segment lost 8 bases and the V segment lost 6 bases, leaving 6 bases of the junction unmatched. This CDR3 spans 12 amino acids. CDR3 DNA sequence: TGCGCCAGCAGATCGACAGGGATCGGCTACACCTTC. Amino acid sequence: CASRSTGIGYTF.

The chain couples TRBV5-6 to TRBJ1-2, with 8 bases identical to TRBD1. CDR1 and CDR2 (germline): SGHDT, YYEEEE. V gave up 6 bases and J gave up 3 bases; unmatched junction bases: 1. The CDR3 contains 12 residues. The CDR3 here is CASTDRDYGYTF. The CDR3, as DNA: TGTGCCAGCACGGACAGGGACTATGGCTACACCTTC.

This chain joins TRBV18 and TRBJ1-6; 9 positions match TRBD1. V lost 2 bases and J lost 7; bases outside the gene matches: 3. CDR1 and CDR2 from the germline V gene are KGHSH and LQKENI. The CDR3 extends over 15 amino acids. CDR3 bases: TGTGCCAGCTCACCAAGGGACAGGGTAAATTCACCCCTCCACTTT. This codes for CASSPRDRVNSPLHF. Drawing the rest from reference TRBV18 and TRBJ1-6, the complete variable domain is NAGVMQNPRHLVRRRGQEARLRCSPMKGHSHVYWYRQLPEEGLKFMVYLQKENIIDESGMPKERFSAEFPKEGPSILRIQQVVRGDSAAYFCASSPRDRVNSPLHFGNGTRLTVT.

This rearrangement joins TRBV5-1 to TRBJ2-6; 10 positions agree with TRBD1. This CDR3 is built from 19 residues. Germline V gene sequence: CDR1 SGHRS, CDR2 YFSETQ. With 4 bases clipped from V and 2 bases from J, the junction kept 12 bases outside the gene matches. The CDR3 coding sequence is TGCGCCAGCAGCCCCCACCCCCGGACAGGGGGACCTGGGGCCAACGTCCTGACTTTC. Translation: CASSPHPRTGGPGANVLTF. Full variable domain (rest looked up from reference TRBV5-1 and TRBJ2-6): KAGVTQTPRYLIKTRGQQVTLSCSPISGHRSVSWYQQTPGQGLQFLFEYFSETQRNKGNFPGRFSGRQFSNSRSEMNVSTLELGDSALYLCASSPHPRTGGPGANVLTFGAGSRLTVL.

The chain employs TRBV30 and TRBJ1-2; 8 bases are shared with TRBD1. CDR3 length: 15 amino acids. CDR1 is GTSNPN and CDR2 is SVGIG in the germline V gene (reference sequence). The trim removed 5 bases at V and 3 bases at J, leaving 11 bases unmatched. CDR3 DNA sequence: TGTGCCTGGGCCCCCCCAGGGGGCGCCTACTATGGCTACACCTTC. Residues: CAWAPPGGAYYGYTF.

The CDR3 coding sequence is TGTGCCAGCAGCTTAGTCAGGGGAGAGACCCAGTACTTC. Translating gives CASSLVRGETQYF. The chain has TRBV7-2 and TRBJ2-5, with D possibly matching TRBD1 (6 bases). CDR1 SGHTA and CDR2 FQGNSA come from the germline V gene. V was trimmed by 1 base and J by 4 bases, leaving 7 bases between them. The CDR3 is made up of 13 amino acids.

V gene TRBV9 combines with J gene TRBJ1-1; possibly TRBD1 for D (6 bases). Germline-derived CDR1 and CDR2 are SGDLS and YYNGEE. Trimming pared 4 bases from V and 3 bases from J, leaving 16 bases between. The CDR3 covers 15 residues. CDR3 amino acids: CASSPLTGWDTEAFF. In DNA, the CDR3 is TGTGCCAGCAGCCCATTGACAGGATGGGACACTGAAGCTTTCTTT. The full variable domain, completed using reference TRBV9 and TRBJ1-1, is DSGVTQTPKHLITATGQRVTLRCSPRSGDLSVYWYQQSLDQGLQFLIQYYNGEERAKGNILERFSAQQFPDLHSELNLSSLELGDSALYFCASSPLTGWDTEAFFGQGTRLTVV.

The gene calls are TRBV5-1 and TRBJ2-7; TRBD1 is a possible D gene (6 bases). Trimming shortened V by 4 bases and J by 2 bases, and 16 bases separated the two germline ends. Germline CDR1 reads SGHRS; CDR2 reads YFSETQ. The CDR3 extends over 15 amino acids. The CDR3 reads CASSPGSPGAYEQYF. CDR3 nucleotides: TGCGCCAGCAGCCCGGGGTCTCCAGGGGCCTACGAGCAGTACTTC.

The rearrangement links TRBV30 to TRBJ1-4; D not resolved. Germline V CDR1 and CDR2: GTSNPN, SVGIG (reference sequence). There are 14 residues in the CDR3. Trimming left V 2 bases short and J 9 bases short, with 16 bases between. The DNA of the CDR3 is TGTGCCTGGAGTAGGGAGGGAGAATCGAAAAAACTGTTTTTT. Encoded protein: CAWSREGESKKLFF.

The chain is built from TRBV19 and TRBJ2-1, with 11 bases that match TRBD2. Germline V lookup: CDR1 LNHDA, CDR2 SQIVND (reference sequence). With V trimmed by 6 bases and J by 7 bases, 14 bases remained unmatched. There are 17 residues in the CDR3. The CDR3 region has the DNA TGTGCCAGTAGCCCAACGGTGACTAGCGGGGTTAGTAATGAGCAGTTCTTC. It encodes CASSPTVTSGVSNEQFF.

The CDR3 region has the DNA TGTGCCGGAGCCTCAAACACCGGGACAATCTATGGCTACACCTTC. Protein sequence: CAGASNTGTIYGYTF. The rearrangement uses TRBV28 and TRBJ1-2; weak D call: TRBD1 (6 bases). Germline V CDR1 and CDR2: MDHEN, SYDVKM. The CDR3 has 15 amino acids. Trimming took off 11 bases at V and 4 bases at J, with 23 bases between the two ends.

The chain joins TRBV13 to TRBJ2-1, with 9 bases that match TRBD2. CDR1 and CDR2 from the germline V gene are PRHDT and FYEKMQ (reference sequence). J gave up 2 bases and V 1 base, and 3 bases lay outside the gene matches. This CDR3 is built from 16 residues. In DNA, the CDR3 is TGTGCCAGCAGCTTAGCGCCTAGCGGGGCCTACAATGAGCAGTTCTTC. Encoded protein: CASSLAPSGAYNEQFF.

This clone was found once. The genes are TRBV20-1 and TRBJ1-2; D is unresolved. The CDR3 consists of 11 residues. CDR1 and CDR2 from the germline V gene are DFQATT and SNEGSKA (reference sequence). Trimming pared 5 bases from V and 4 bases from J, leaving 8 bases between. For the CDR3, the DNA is TGCAGTGCTCCGGGAGTCTATGGCTACACCTTC. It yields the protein CSAPGVYGYTF.

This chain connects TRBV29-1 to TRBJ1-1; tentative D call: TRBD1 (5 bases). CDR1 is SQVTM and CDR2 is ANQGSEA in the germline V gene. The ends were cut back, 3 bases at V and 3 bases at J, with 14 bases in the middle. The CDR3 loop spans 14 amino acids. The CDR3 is CSVEGQLTDTEAFF. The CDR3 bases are TGCAGCGTTGAGGGGCAGTTGACGGACACTGAAGCTTTCTTT.

The CDR3 loop reads CASSRGTSGSWETQYF. CDR3 coding DNA: TGTGCCAGCAGCCGCGGGACTAGCGGGAGTTGGGAGACCCAGTACTTC. The chain carries TRBV5-4 and TRBJ2-5, with 14 bases aligning to TRBD2. The CDR3 is 16 residues long. Per the germline V gene, CDR1 is SGHNT and CDR2 is YYREEE (reference sequence). The J segment lost 5 bases and the V segment lost 4 bases, leaving 7 bases of the junction unmatched.

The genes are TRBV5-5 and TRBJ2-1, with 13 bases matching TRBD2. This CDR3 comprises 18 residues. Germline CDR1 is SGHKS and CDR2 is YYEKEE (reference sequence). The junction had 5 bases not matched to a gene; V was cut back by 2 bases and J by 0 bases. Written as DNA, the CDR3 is TGTGCCAGCAGCTTACTAGCGGGGGGGACGAGCTCCTACAATGAGCAGTTCTTC. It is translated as CASSLLAGGTSSYNEQFF.

CDR3 in DNA: TGTGCCAGTAGTATACGTAGCCCCGGCAATCAGCCCCAGCATTTT. It yields the protein CASSIRSPGNQPQHF. The rearrangement uses TRBV19 and TRBJ1-5; D not certain. Germline V gene lookup returns CDR1 LNHDA and CDR2 SQIVND (reference sequence). CDR3 length: 15 amino acids. V was cut by 2 bases and J by 2 bases, with 10 bases left in between. The variable domain in full, with the rest retrieved from reference TRBV19 and TRBJ1-5, is DGGITQSPKYLFRKEGQNVTLSCEQNLNHDAMYWYRQDPGQGLRLIYYSQIVNDFQKGDIAEGYSVSREKKESFPLTVTSAQKNPTAFYLCASSIRSPGNQPQHFGDGTRLSIL.

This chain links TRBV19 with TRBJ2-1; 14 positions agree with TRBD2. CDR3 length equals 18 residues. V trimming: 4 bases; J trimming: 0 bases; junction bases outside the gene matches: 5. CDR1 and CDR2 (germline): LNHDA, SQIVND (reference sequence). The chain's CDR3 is CASSKGLAGASSYNEQFF. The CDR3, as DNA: TGTGCCAGTAGTAAGGGACTAGCGGGGGCTAGCTCCTACAATGAGCAGTTCTTC.

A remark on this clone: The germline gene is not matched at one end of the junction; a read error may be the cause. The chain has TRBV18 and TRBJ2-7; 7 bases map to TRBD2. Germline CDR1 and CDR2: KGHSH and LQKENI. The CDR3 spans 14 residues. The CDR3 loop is CASSAPMGGDEQYF. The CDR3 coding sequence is TGTGCCAGCTCAGCACCGATGGGGGGGGACGAGCAGTACTTC.

CDR3 sequence: CASSEAGTLAQYF. The CDR3 region has the DNA TGTGCCAGCAGTGAAGCGGGGACATTGGCGCAGTATTTT. V is TRBV2 and J is TRBJ2-3; D perhaps matches TRBD1 (6 bases). V was trimmed by 0 bases and J by 10 bases, leaving 11 bases between them. This CDR3 has 13 residues. Germline V gene sequence: CDR1 SNHLY, CDR2 FYNNEI.